The present entry profiles one TCR beta chain with its context. The antigen is not known. This record comes from a study of cytomegalovirus exposure and HLA in healthy donors. Study-level points and caveats: The study listed 150 to 200 cytomegalovirus-associated TCR beta chains.

Per the germline V gene, CDR1 is KGHSH and CDR2 is LQKENI. With 2 bases clipped from V and 8 bases from J, the junction kept 5 bases outside the gene matches. This CDR3 comprises 15 residues. Amplification used 60 Vbeta primers and 13 Jbeta primers. This table comes from immunoSEQ multiplex PCR, and its TCRdb copy is limited to in-frame clones, with some not included. Counted here are 150,000 to 200,000 clones, around three quarters occurring once; the ten biggest clones make up 3.5% to 5%. The TCR originated in a woman in her 30s in good health and CMV-seropositive. The chain carries TRBV18 and TRBJ1-4; 10 nucleotides agree with TRBD1. Material: PBMCs. The CDR3 loop reads CASSPNGDRGEKLFF. The CDR3 DNA sequence: TGTGCCAGCTCACCAAATGGGGACAGGGGAGAAAAACTGTTTTTT.